Following are 18 T cell receptor beta chains from one sample sequenced in a study of spatial heterogeneity in lung cancer. TCRdb re-analysed the 5' RACE reads in MiXCR, keeping a single row per CDR3 protein. The sample holds about 50,000 distinct CDR3 sequences, 6.5% to 8% seen once. Time point in this sample: sample taken at primary tumor resection. Tumor, nontumor lung or frozen PBMC supplied whole RNA that was sequenced unsorted. The sample in question was PBMCs, obtained at surgery. These receptor sequences come from a female donor with early-stage non-small cell lung cancer.

The rearrangement joins TRBV6-1 to TRBJ1-5; 7 bases map to TRBD1. Germline loops: CDR1 MNHNS, CDR2 SASEGT. V lost 10 bases to trimming and J lost 4 bases; unmatched junction nucleotides: 10. CDR3 length: 14 amino acids. For the CDR3, the DNA is TGTGCCACCTCTCAGGGGGTCGTTAATCAGCCCCAGCATTTT. Translated: CATSQGVVNQPQHF.

In its sample, this clonotype was seen a few times. V and J are TRBV14 and TRBJ1-3; the D gene is possibly TRBD1 (6 bases). Germline V CDR1 and CDR2: SGHDN, FVKESK. The CDR3 consists of 15 residues. V lost 3 bases and J lost 5, with 14 bases in between. CDR3 sequence (DNA): TGTGCCAGCAGCCAGCAGGGGCATCGAAGAAACACCATATATTTT. Translated, it gives CASSQQGHRRNTIYF.

This clonotype was counted between two and nine times. The chain joins TRBV3-1 to TRBJ2-5; TRBD2 agrees at 7 bases. Germline-derived CDR1 and CDR2 are LGHDT and YNNKEL (reference sequence). V gave up 4 bases and J gave up 5 bases; unmatched junction bases: 10. CDR3 length: 15 amino acids. The CDR3 DNA is TGTGCCAGCAGCCCTGTGATCGGGGGGATGGAGACCCAGTACTTC. It specifies CASSPVIGGMETQYF.

By share, this clonotype counts as large. This chain links TRBV6-5 with TRBJ1-2; TRBD1 matches at 10 bases. J was trimmed by 2 bases and V by 7 bases; bases with no gene match: 4. The CDR3 covers 14 residues. Germline CDR1 reads MNHEY; CDR2 reads SVGAGI. DNA of the CDR3: TGTGCCAGCATAGGACAGGGGGACAACTATGGCTACACCTTC. This codes for CASIGQGDNYGYTF.

The chain carries TRBV7-6 and TRBJ2-7, with D possibly being TRBD2 (6 bases). CDR3 length equals 16 residues. Germline V CDR1 and CDR2: SGHVS, FNYEAQ. V was clipped by 5 bases and J by 0 bases, with 17 bases between them. The CDR3 DNA sequence: TGTGCCAGCAGCCCATCCGCGGGACGGAGCTCCTACGAGCAGTACTTC. Protein sequence: CASSPSAGRSSYEQYF.

This clonotype was observed a handful of times. This sequence joins TRBV30 and TRBJ1-2, with D possibly TRBD1 on 5 matching bases. This CDR3 has 13 amino acids. Per germline, CDR1 GTSNPN and CDR2 SVGIG (reference sequence). Between the trimmed V and J ends, which lost 4 bases and 6 bases, there was a span of 15 bases. The DNA of the CDR3 is TGTGCCTGGACCGTGGGGGAAGTGGATGGCTACACCTTC. Translated, it gives CAWTVGEVDGYTF.

V gene TRBV6-6 combines with J gene TRBJ1-5; 7 nucleotides line up with TRBD1. J gave up 2 bases and V 2 bases, and 3 bases lay outside the gene matches. Germline assignment: CDR1 MNHNY and CDR2 SVGAGI (reference sequence). This CDR3 region has 15 residues. CDR3 bases: TGTGCCAGCAGTTACGTTGGGACAGGCAATCAGCCCCAGCATTTT. Encoded protein: CASSYVGTGNQPQHF.

This clonotype has more than one count but fewer than ten. The chain joins TRBV12-3 or TRBV12-4 to TRBJ2-5; D may be TRBD1 (6 bases). V lost 5 bases to trimming and J lost 5 bases, with 9 bases between them. This CDR3 has 12 amino acids. The CDR3 DNA is TGTGCCAGCAGTCTTACAGGGGAGACCCAGTACTTC. Its translation: CASSLTGETQYF.

This clonotype has only a few counts. This chain connects TRBV10-3 to TRBJ2-1, with a tentative D call TRBD1 (5 bases). Trimming took off 3 bases at V and 12 bases at J, with 9 bases between the two ends. The CDR3 runs 11 residues. Germline CDR1 reads ENHRY; CDR2 reads SYGVKD. Written as DNA, the CDR3 is TGTGCCATCAGTGAACCAAGGGGGCAGTTCTTC. Translated: CAISEPRGQFF.

This clonotype was observed at least ten times. The V and J genes are TRBV9 and TRBJ1-2, with a weak D call TRBD1 (5 bases). V was clipped by 3 bases and J by 5 bases, with 17 bases between them. Germline V gene lookup returns CDR1 SGDLS and CDR2 YYNGEE. There are 15 residues in the CDR3. DNA of the CDR3: TGTGCCAGCAGCGGAGGGAGGGACCAAGAGTATGGCTACACCTTC. Translation: CASSGGRDQEYGYTF.

This clonotype has only a few counts. The gene calls are TRBV18 and TRBJ2-3, with 7 positions matching TRBD1. This CDR3 has 15 residues. CDR1 KGHSH and CDR2 LQKENI come from the germline V gene. J lost 1 base, V lost 2 bases, and 3 bases had no gene match. CDR3: CASSPSGQGTDTQYF. The CDR3 DNA reads TGTGCCAGCTCACCATCAGGACAGGGCACAGATACGCAGTATTTT.

This clonotype was found a few times. The chain combines TRBV6-5 with TRBJ2-7; D might be TRBD1 or TRBD2, each matching 5 bases. The V gene lost 6 bases and the J gene lost 3 bases, with 15 bases spanning the gap. The CDR3 consists of 14 residues. CDR1 MNHEY and CDR2 SVGAGI come from the germline V gene. The CDR3 DNA sequence: TGTGCCAGCAGAGCCCGGGGCAGAGTCTACGAGCAGTACTTC. As protein: CASRARGRVYEQYF.

The table lists this clonotype with many counts. The V gene is TRBV29-1, the J gene TRBJ1-5; no clear D. Germline V gene lookup returns CDR1 SQVTM and CDR2 ANQGSEA. The V end lost 3 bases, the J end lost 0 bases, and 12 bases lay between the germline ends. This CDR3 is built from 15 residues. The DNA for the CDR3 is TGCAGCGTTGAGGTTGCCGGAAATAGCAATCAGCCCCAGCATTTT. Protein: CSVEVAGNSNQPQHF.

This clonotype has a handful of counts. This may be a read error, as it is one base from a much larger clone. The CDR3 loop is CASSLGPGAGSRSYEKYF. As DNA, the CDR3 is TGTGCCAGCAGTTTAGGACCGGGGGCCGGTTCGCGTTCCTACGAGAAGTACTTC. The rearrangement uses TRBV28 and TRBJ2-7; D possibly matches TRBD1 or TRBD2 (6 bases each). The CDR3 contains 18 residues. Germline CDR1 and CDR2: MDHEN and SYDVKM.

V is TRBV4-3 and J is TRBJ2-3, with 8 bases lining up with TRBD2. V was clipped by 0 bases and J by 2 bases; unmatched bases: 4. The CDR3 sequence is 16 residues long. Germline CDR1 and CDR2: LGHNA and YSLEER. The CDR3 sequence: CASSQDPGGLTDTQYF. In nucleotides, the CDR3 is TGCGCCAGCAGCCAAGATCCGGGGGGGCTCACAGATACGCAGTATTTT.

This clonotype appeared a few times. This sequence joins TRBV6-6 and TRBJ2-7; D gene uncertain. The CDR3 contains 16 residues. The V end lost 2 bases, the J end lost 2 bases, and 16 bases lay between the germline ends. Germline V lookup: CDR1 MNHNY, CDR2 SVGAGI (reference sequence). The CDR3 spells CASSYGPPRKTYEQYF. CDR3 coding DNA: TGTGCCAGCAGTTACGGACCTCCCCGTAAAACCTACGAGCAGTACTTC.

This clonotype was recorded at least ten times. The gene calls are TRBV7-2 and TRBJ2-2, with 11 bases aligning to TRBD1. V was clipped by 3 bases and J by 6 bases; unmatched bases: 0. The CDR3 has 14 residues. CDR1 is SGHTA and CDR2 is FQGNSA in the germline V gene. This CDR3 is CASSLGQGAGELFF. The DNA of the CDR3 is TGTGCCAGCAGCTTGGGACAGGGGGCCGGGGAGCTGTTTTTT.

This clonotype was counted many times. The chain recombines TRBV2 with TRBJ1-2, with D maybe TRBD1 (6 bases). The CDR3 is made up of 17 amino acids. With 5 bases removed from V and 3 bases from J, the gap between germline ends came to 22 bases. CDR1 SNHLY and CDR2 FYNNEI come from the germline V gene. CDR3 coding DNA: TGTGCCAGCAGTCCTCAGTCCTACAGGGCCGTTTACTATGGCTACACCTTC. Translated, it gives CASSPQSYRAVYYGYTF.